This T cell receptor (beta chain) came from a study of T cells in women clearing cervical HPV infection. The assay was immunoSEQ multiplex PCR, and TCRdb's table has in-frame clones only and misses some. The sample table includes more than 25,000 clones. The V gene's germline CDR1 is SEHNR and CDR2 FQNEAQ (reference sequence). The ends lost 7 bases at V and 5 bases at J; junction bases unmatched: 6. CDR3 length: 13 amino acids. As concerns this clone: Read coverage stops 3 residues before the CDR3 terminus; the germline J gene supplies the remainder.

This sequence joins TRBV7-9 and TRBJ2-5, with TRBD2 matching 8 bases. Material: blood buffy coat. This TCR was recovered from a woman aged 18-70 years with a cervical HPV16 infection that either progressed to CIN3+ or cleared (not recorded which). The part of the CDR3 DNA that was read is TGTGCCAGCAATAGCGGGAATAGTGAGACC. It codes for CASNSGNSET. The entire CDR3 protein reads CASNSGNSETQYF.